Listed below are T cell receptor beta chains from one sample, sequenced in a study of OX40 agonist ivuxolimab in advanced cancers. Sequencing used immunoSEQ multiplex PCR; TCRdb keeps in-frame clones, though not all of them. The top ten clones hold roughly 0.68% of a sample with 50,000 to 65,000 clones, 81% of them seen once. Source: CD4+ or CD8+ T cells sorted from blood, taken in a trial of the OX40 agonist ivuxolimab. Receptors were obtained from an adult with an advanced solid tumor such as melanoma, head and neck, liver or kidney cancer. The conserved cysteine and the conserved F or W are not part of the CDR3 here. The order of the fields is CDR3 protein, V gene, J gene.

CDR3aa: ASRGVVEAF; v_gene: TRBV6-6; j_gene: TRBJ1-1
CDR3aa: ASSFPTGGASAF; v_gene: TRBV5-5; j_gene: TRBJ1-1
CDR3aa: ASSESGEDYGYT; v_gene: TRBV25-1; j_gene: TRBJ1-2
CDR3aa: ASSVTAGTSEKLF; v_gene: TRBV2; j_gene: TRBJ1-4
CDR3aa: ASSMAVDSTNYGYT; v_gene: TRBV19; j_gene: TRBJ1-2
CDR3aa: ASSLSRLAGASYEQY; v_gene: TRBV27; j_gene: TRBJ2-7
CDR3aa: ASSGGTSGGRNEQF; v_gene: TRBV6-1; j_gene: TRBJ2-1
CDR3aa: ASEEGRVGELF; v_gene: TRBV28; j_gene: TRBJ2-2
CDR3aa: ASSFTGLAGLSSYNEQF; v_gene: TRBV5-1; j_gene: TRBJ2-1
CDR3aa: ASTRRDSAQY; v_gene: TRBV2; j_gene: TRBJ2-3
CDR3aa: ASSLRSSGANVLT; v_gene: TRBV13; j_gene: TRBJ2-6
CDR3aa: ATKSVSYEQY; v_gene: TRBV2; j_gene: TRBJ2-7
CDR3aa: ASSPIPPQTSTYEQY; v_gene: TRBV7-3; j_gene: TRBJ2-7
CDR3aa: ASRTGTPNYGYT; v_gene: TRBV2; j_gene: TRBJ1-2
CDR3aa: ASRAADGSYSGNTIY; v_gene: TRBV25-1; j_gene: TRBJ1-3
CDR3aa: ASSEAVVGAQGPWETQY; v_gene: TRBV2; j_gene: TRBJ2-5
CDR3aa: ASSFSGTVQETQY; v_gene: TRBV11-3; j_gene: TRBJ2-5
CDR3aa: ASSFAGLPQETQY; v_gene: TRBV11-3; j_gene: TRBJ2-5
CDR3aa: ATSRVRTRQETQY; v_gene: TRBV15; j_gene: TRBJ2-5
CDR3aa: ATGADNYGYT; v_gene: TRBV28; j_gene: TRBJ1-2
CDR3aa: ASSFLNRGSGYT; v_gene: TRBV7-2; j_gene: TRBJ1-2
CDR3aa: ASSEDYAGELF; v_gene: TRBV25-1; j_gene: TRBJ2-2
CDR3aa: ASGLVLGQNTGELF; v_gene: TRBV12-5; j_gene: TRBJ2-2
CDR3aa: ASSQQGNTEAF; v_gene: TRBV5-1; j_gene: TRBJ1-1
CDR3aa: ASSLSNTGELF; v_gene: TRBV7-2; j_gene: TRBJ2-2
CDR3aa: ASSQDSSGGPGADTQY; v_gene: TRBV4-2; j_gene: TRBJ2-3
CDR3aa: ASSPGRYNEQF; v_gene: TRBV6-1; j_gene: TRBJ2-1
CDR3aa: ASSQPSTDTQY; v_gene: TRBV7-2; j_gene: TRBJ2-3
CDR3aa: ASTKQGAGQPQH; v_gene: TRBV19; j_gene: TRBJ1-5
CDR3aa: ASSRLASGGNTDTQY; v_gene: TRBV4-1; j_gene: TRBJ2-3
CDR3aa: ASSLDRYPGELF; v_gene: TRBV7-2; j_gene: TRBJ2-2
CDR3aa: ASSPSRDRHEQF; v_gene: TRBV7-8; j_gene: TRBJ2-1
CDR3aa: ASSLGGDNEQF; v_gene: TRBV11-2; j_gene: TRBJ2-1
CDR3aa: ASRGQGLATDTQY; v_gene: TRBV6-5; j_gene: TRBJ2-3
CDR3aa: ASSPGSGANVLT; v_gene: TRBV6-1; j_gene: TRBJ2-6
CDR3aa: ASSLEGPGGETQY; v_gene: TRBV5-4; j_gene: TRBJ2-5
CDR3aa: SVGAASGNTIY; v_gene: TRBV29-1; j_gene: TRBJ1-3
CDR3aa: ASRGTHMNTEAF; v_gene: TRBV6-5; j_gene: TRBJ1-1
CDR3aa: ASSFSRQRHEQY; v_gene: TRBV11-2; j_gene: TRBJ2-7
CDR3aa: ASRPQAHNSPLH; v_gene: TRBV27; j_gene: TRBJ1-6
CDR3aa: ASSLEVMNTEAF; v_gene: TRBV5-1; j_gene: TRBJ1-1
CDR3aa: ASRRDGYGYT; v_gene: TRBV9; j_gene: TRBJ1-2
CDR3aa: ASSLGVAGVDEQY; v_gene: TRBV7-9; j_gene: TRBJ2-7
CDR3aa: ASSLGGQTYGYT; v_gene: TRBV7-9; j_gene: TRBJ1-2
CDR3aa: ASSDHRAVEQY; v_gene: TRBV10-1; j_gene: TRBJ2-7